There are a few counts of the clone carrying this T cell receptor (beta chain). The record originates from a study of control samples from healthy donors and cancer patients. Method: immunoSEQ multiplex PCR; TCRdb's copy keeps in-frame clones and lacks some. The sample lists about 120,000 clones; approximately 90% were seen once. Sequenced sample: blood. This TCR came from a man aged 35 to 55 in good health.

The CDR3 nucleotides are TGTGCCAGTACCCTAAGGACACCTTTCAATGGCTACACCTTC. It codes for CASTLRTPFNGYTF. The chain uses TRBV19 and TRBJ1-2; TRBD1 is a possible D gene (5 bases). The CDR3 spans 14 residues. V lost 7 bases, J lost 6 bases, and 18 bases lay in between. CDR1 is LNHDA, CDR2 SQIVND, per germline (reference sequence).